This T cell receptor beta chain was captured in a study of T cells in localized non-small cell lung cancer. Per germline, CDR1 MNHEY and CDR2 SVGAGI. The CDR3 length is 12 residues. J gave up 6 bases and V 6 bases, and 4 bases lay outside the gene matches. Only in-frame clones appear in the TCRdb table, and some are missing; sequencing was by immunoSEQ multiplex PCR. Of fewer than 100,000 clones listed, 80% to 90% are singletons. As concerns this clone: Its specificity is not known.

The study, taken as a whole, reports: One tumor region alone was sequenced, and heterogeneity therefore remains possible. A median of around 60 clones ranked among the top 100 in tumor appeared in adjacent lung. Density of T cells in blood, when higher, went with longer overall survival. Clonality peaked in uninvolved adjacent lung rather than tumor.

The chain employs TRBV6-5 and TRBJ1-2, with 7 bases aligning to TRBD1. This receptor was taken from a man between 40 and 75 years old with stage I squamous cell lung carcinoma. The source was peripheral blood, collected before any cancer treatment. CDR3 protein: CASRRQGDGYTF. The CDR3 DNA sequence: TGTGCCAGCAGACGACAGGGAGATGGCTACACCTTC.